A single sample is the source of the 27 T cell receptor beta chains below, sequenced in a study of shared clonotypes between healthy human individuals. Using immunoSEQ multiplex PCR, the repertoire was profiled, and TCRdb retains in-frame clones only, with some absent. Of about 2,500,000 clones in the sample, just over 90% were seen once. The sequenced sample consisted of naive CD4+ T cells sorted from blood. Subset of the sample: CD45RA+ positively selected. These TCRs come from a man between 18 and 35 years old in good health.

This chain uses TRBV5-1 with TRBJ1-4, with D tentatively TRBD1 (5 bases). V was trimmed by 4 bases and J by 4 bases, leaving 11 bases between them. The CDR3 runs to 14 residues. Per the germline V gene, CDR1 is SGHRS and CDR2 is YFSETQ. CDR3 protein: CASSGMGGNEKLFF. The CDR3 DNA reads as TGCGCCAGCAGCGGAATGGGGGGTAATGAAAAACTGTTTTTT.

The chain combines TRBV10-1 with TRBJ2-7; D unclear. Trimming took 4 bases from V and 0 from J, leaving 7 bases between them. There are 13 residues in the CDR3. CDR1 and CDR2 (germline): WNHNN, SYGVQD (reference sequence). The CDR3 is CASSARNSYEQYF. DNA of the CDR3: TGCGCCAGCAGTGCCCGAAACTCCTACGAGCAGTACTTC.

The count of this clone is one. The chain links TRBV5-5 to TRBJ1-5, with 9 bases identical to TRBD1. V was pared by 3 bases and J by 5 bases, with 0 bases of the junction left unmatched. The CDR3 runs 13 residues. In germline, CDR1 is SGHKS, CDR2 YYEKEE (reference sequence). Here the CDR3 reads CASSWTGDQPQHF. CDR3 nucleotides: TGTGCCAGCAGCTGGACAGGGGATCAGCCCCAGCATTTT.

The genes are TRBV2 and TRBJ2-2; the D gene is possibly TRBD1 (6 bases). CDR1 is SNHLY and CDR2 is FYNNEI in the germline V gene. The CDR3 is made up of 15 amino acids. V was pared by 6 bases and J by 1 base, with 12 bases between. CDR3 nucleotide sequence: TGTGCCAGCAGCAAGCTGACAGGGAACACCGGGGAGCTGTTTTTT. Its translation is CASSKLTGNTGELFF.

The V call is TRBV18, the J call TRBJ2-7; the D gene is possibly TRBD1 (5 bases). CDR1 is KGHSH, CDR2 LQKENI, per germline. The CDR3 is 15 residues long. Trimming left V 3 bases short and J 6 bases short, with 18 bases between. Written as DNA, the CDR3 is TGTGCCAGCTCACCCCCGACAGTCCAAGGCGGCGAGCAGTACTTC. Residues: CASSPPTVQGGEQYF.

The chain links TRBV5-1 to TRBJ2-7; 7 nucleotides align to TRBD1. V was clipped by 4 bases and J by 4 bases; unmatched bases: 5. CDR1 and CDR2 (germline): SGHRS, YFSETQ. The CDR3 spans 13 residues. CDR3 amino acids: CASSPDRWYEQYF. DNA of the CDR3: TGCGCCAGCAGCCCGGACAGGTGGTACGAGCAGTACTTC.

The chain is built from TRBV10-3 and TRBJ2-7; TRBD1 agrees at 7 bases. There are 16 residues in the CDR3. CDR1 ENHRY and CDR2 SYGVKD come from the germline V gene. V shed 1 base, J shed 3 bases, and the junction held 9 bases outside the gene matches. CDR3 amino acids: CAISEWATGAGYEQYF. The CDR3 DNA follows: TGTGCCATCAGTGAGTGGGCCACAGGGGCGGGCTACGAGCAGTACTTC.

Turning to this clone: The CDR3 end shows no conserved phenylalanine or tryptophan, and so a read error is likely. No DNA is shown, since the ends of the CDR3 on it are uncertain; the CDR3 is the one TCRdb lists. The chain combines TRBV29-1 with TRBJ1-2. From germline, CDR1 is SQVTM and CDR2 ANQGSEA. With termini counted, the CDR3 has 8 amino acids. Here the CDR3 reads CSVEFGIG.

CDR3 DNA sequence: TGCGCCAGCAGCCAAGAAAGGGGTATAGTGGGGGCGTTTTACAATGAGCAGTTCTTC. It translates to CASSQERGIVGAFYNEQFF. The chain joins TRBV4-3 to TRBJ2-1, with D perhaps matching TRBD1 (6 bases). Trimming took off 0 bases at V and 4 bases at J, with 22 bases between the two ends. The CDR3 covers 19 residues. Germline V gives CDR1 LGHNA, CDR2 YSLEER.

The CDR3 here is CASSLEGQFVNEQYF. The CDR3 nucleotides are TGCGCCAGCAGCTTGGAAGGACAGTTCGTAAACGAGCAGTACTTC. V and J are TRBV5-1 and TRBJ2-7; perhaps TRBD1 as D (6 bases). Per the germline V gene, CDR1 is SGHRS and CDR2 is YFSETQ. The CDR3 is made up of 15 amino acids. The germline V and J ends were trimmed by 0 bases and 5 bases, with 15 bases remaining between them.

The J gene is TRBJ2-5, the V gene TRBV5-4; D might be TRBD1 (6 bases). V lost 6 bases and J lost 10, with 19 bases in between. This CDR3 spans 13 amino acids. CDR1 and CDR2 from the germline V gene are SGHNT and YYREEE (reference sequence). The CDR3 DNA reads as TGTGCCAGCACTCCCCCAGGGGCTAGAGACCAGTACTTC. Its protein is CASTPPGARDQYF.

The chain carries TRBV28 and TRBJ2-7; 8 nucleotides agree with TRBD1. Per germline, CDR1 MDHEN and CDR2 SYDVKM. The CDR3 is 15 amino acids. With V trimmed by 7 bases and J by 0 bases, 8 bases remained unmatched. The chain's CDR3 is CASTSHRGFSYEQYF. The CDR3 nucleotides read TGTGCCAGCACAAGTCACAGGGGGTTCTCCTACGAGCAGTACTTC.

The chain joins TRBV2 to TRBJ2-1; D gene ambiguous. The CDR3 runs to 15 residues. V was clipped by 3 bases and J by 8 bases, with 17 bases between them. Germline loops: CDR1 SNHLY, CDR2 FYNNEI. The CDR3 bases are TGTGCCAGCAGTGACGTCGACTTTACAACGTATGAGCAGTTCTTC. Amino acids: CASSDVDFTTYEQFF.

The CDR3: CASSLRQGTSYEQYF. The DNA for the CDR3 is TGTGCCAGCAGCCTCAGACAGGGGACCTCCTACGAGCAGTACTTC. The chain carries TRBV9 and TRBJ2-7, with TRBD1 identical over 8 bases. V lost 4 bases and J lost 0; bases outside the gene matches: 6. Looked up from germline, CDR1 is SGDLS and CDR2 is YYNGEE. The CDR3 length is 15 residues.

The chain combines TRBV5-1 with TRBJ2-5, with D perhaps TRBD2 (5 bases). V dropped 3 bases and J dropped 2 bases, with 11 bases sitting between them. The germline V gene encodes CDR1 SGHRS and CDR2 YFSETQ. This CDR3 has 14 residues. DNA of the CDR3: TGCGCCAGCAGCTCCGGGGTCACTCAAGAGACCCAGTACTTC. Its protein is CASSSGVTQETQYF.

This clone was counted only a few times. This rearrangement joins TRBV4-1 to TRBJ1-4; 7 bases are a match to TRBD1. CDR3 length: 17 residues. V lost 2 bases to trimming and J lost 4 bases; unmatched junction nucleotides: 10. CDR1 is MGHRA and CDR2 is YSYEKL in the germline V gene. The CDR3 sequence is CASSQSSRGQINEKLFF. The CDR3 DNA is TGCGCCAGCAGCCAATCGAGCCGGGGACAGATTAATGAAAAACTGTTTTTT.

The J gene is TRBJ2-2, the V gene TRBV6-1, with D unclear. The CDR3 is 13 residues long. Germline CDR1 is MNHNS and CDR2 is SASEGT. V lost 2 bases and J lost 6, with 7 bases in between. The CDR3 sequence is CASSEIGSGELFF. The CDR3 DNA follows: TGTGCCAGCAGTGAAATTGGATCCGGGGAGCTGTTTTTT.

CDR3 sequence: CASRQTGGRNANVLTF. The CDR3 nucleotides are TGTGCCAGCAGGCAAACAGGGGGCCGGAACGCCAACGTCCTGACTTTC. The rearrangement uses TRBV28 and TRBJ2-6, with 9 nucleotides matching TRBD1. This CDR3 has 16 residues. With 6 bases clipped from V and 7 bases from J, the junction kept 10 bases outside the gene matches. CDR1 is MDHEN and CDR2 is SYDVKM in the germline V gene.

V and J are TRBV18 and TRBJ2-6; TRBD2 matches 10 bases. Germline V gene sequence: CDR1 KGHSH, CDR2 LQKENI. The trim removed 3 bases at V and 0 bases at J, leaving 2 bases unmatched. The CDR3 has 17 amino acids. CDR3 nucleotides: TGTGCCAGCTCACCGGGACTAGCGAGCTCTGGGGCCAACGTCCTGACTTTC. Translation gives CASSPGLASSGANVLTF.

The J gene is TRBJ2-4, the V gene TRBV18, with D perhaps TRBD1 (6 bases). Per the germline V gene, CDR1 is KGHSH and CDR2 is LQKENI. This CDR3 comprises 15 residues. V was shortened by 4 bases and J by 8 bases, with 18 bases between the two germline ends. In nucleotides, the CDR3 is TGTGCCAGCTCACAAATGACAGGACCCCTAGACATTCAGTACTTC. It codes for CASSQMTGPLDIQYF.

The CDR3 sequence: CASRVSGGTDTQYF. For the CDR3, the DNA is TGTGCCAGCAGGGTTAGCGGGGGAACAGATACGCAGTATTTT. This sequence joins TRBV6-1 and TRBJ2-3, with 9 bases aligning to TRBD2. With 6 bases clipped from V and 3 bases from J, the junction kept 4 bases outside the gene matches. This CDR3 region has 14 residues. Germline V gene sequence: CDR1 MNHNS, CDR2 SASEGT.

This clone was seen a handful of times. The chain recombines TRBV6-1 with TRBJ1-5; weak D call: TRBD1 (5 bases). V lost 4 bases to trimming and J lost 7 bases, with 14 bases between them. Germline CDR1 is MNHNS and CDR2 is SASEGT. This CDR3 is 14 amino acids long. The CDR3 sequence is CASSGLFRGQPQHF. CDR3 coding DNA: TGTGCCAGCAGTGGACTATTTAGGGGCCAGCCCCAGCATTTT.

The chain uses TRBV6-1 and TRBJ1-5, with a weak D call TRBD1 (6 bases). This CDR3 is built from 15 residues. Trimming pared 5 bases from V and 5 bases from J, leaving 16 bases between. Germline CDR1 and CDR2: MNHNS and SASEGT. The CDR3 sequence is CASSFPQGPYQPQHF. The CDR3 DNA follows: TGTGCCAGCAGTTTCCCTCAGGGGCCCTATCAGCCCCAGCATTTT.

With regard to this clone: Other DNA sequences in the same sample also yield this CDR3. The DNA for the CDR3 is TGTGCCATCAGTGGAGGTTCTGGAAACACCATATATTTT. It yields the protein CAISGGSGNTIYF. V and J are TRBV10-3 and TRBJ1-3; the D is unclear. Trimming pared 4 bases from V and 1 base from J, leaving 5 bases between. The germline CDR1 and CDR2 sequences are ENHRY and SYGVKD. The CDR3 runs to 13 residues.

This clone appeared once. This chain links TRBV11-2 with TRBJ2-5; weak D call: TRBD1 (6 bases). V was pared by 4 bases and J by 2 bases, with 14 bases between. Germline CDR1 SGHAT, CDR2 FQNNGV. This CDR3 is 15 amino acids long. The CDR3 sequence is CASSSHGTTQETQYF. The CDR3 bases are TGTGCCAGCAGCTCCCACGGGACAACACAAGAGACCCAGTACTTC.

The genes are TRBV10-1 and TRBJ1-4; D not certain. Germline V gives CDR1 WNHNN, CDR2 SYGVQD (reference sequence). This CDR3 has 11 amino acids. CDR3 loop: CAQDRNEKLFF. CDR3 DNA: TGCGCGCAAGACCGTAATGAAAAACTGTTTTTT.

This clone came up a few times. The identical CDR3 is also encoded by other nucleotide sequences in the sample. This sequence joins TRBV30 and TRBJ1-4; possible D gene TRBD1, 5 bases. The germline V gene has CDR1 GTSNPN and CDR2 SVGIG (reference sequence). The CDR3 totals 13 residues. V lost 5 bases to trimming and J lost 1 base, with 8 bases between them. The CDR3 is CAWSGGTNEKLFF. CDR3 nucleotides: TGTGCCTGGTCGGGGGGAACTAATGAAAAACTGTTTTTT.